A single sample gave rise to the 10 T cell receptor beta chains below, sequenced in a study of blood T cell repertoires in COVID-19. The data were produced by immunoSEQ multiplex PCR, yet TCRdb's version contains in-frame clones alone and is incomplete. The data contain over 120,000 clones, approximately 80% of them singletons. Sequencing input: peripheral blood. All receptors come from a human donor in a cohort sampled during active COVID-19.

A single count supports this clone. The chain couples TRBV6-5 to TRBJ1-2, with D possibly TRBD1 on 5 matching bases. Per the germline V gene, CDR1 is MNHEY and CDR2 is SVGAGI. This CDR3 is 13 amino acids long. The V and J ends lost 6 bases and 5 bases respectively, with 13 bases between them. CDR3 amino acids: CASRRGGSYGYTF. Here the CDR3 DNA reads TGTGCCAGCAGGCGGGGGGGAAGTTATGGCTACACCTTC.

The rearrangement joins TRBV11-3 to TRBJ1-2; a possible D gene is TRBD1 (6 bases). The germline V gene has CDR1 SGHNT and CDR2 YENEEA. The germline V and J ends were trimmed by 0 bases and 9 bases, with 11 bases remaining between them. CDR3 length: 13 residues. CDR3 in amino acids: CASSLDRRDSYTF. DNA for the CDR3: TGTGCCAGCAGCTTAGACCGACGGGACAGCTACACCTTC.

The genes are TRBV3-1 (or the pseudogene TRBV3-2) and TRBJ1-6; D gene uncertain. The length of the CDR3 is 14 residues. Trimming removed 1 base at V and 5 bases at J, with 6 bases between. The germline CDR1 and CDR2 sequences are LGHDT and YNNKEL (reference sequence). CDR3 DNA: TGTGCCAGCAGCCAAGGCGGCGATAATTCACCCCTCCACTTT. It yields the protein CASSQGGDNSPLHF.

This clone has only one observation. J is TRBJ1-5 and V is TRBV25-1; possible D gene TRBD1, 5 bases. Germline CDR1 is MGHDK and CDR2 is SYGVNS. The CDR3 is 14 amino acids. Trimming stripped 4 bases from V and 2 bases from J, with 9 bases between. DNA for the CDR3: TGTGCCAGCAGTGCCCCGGGGGGCAATCAGCCCCAGCATTTT. Translation gives CASSAPGGNQPQHF.

The chain recombines TRBV11-2 with TRBJ2-3; 13 nucleotides match TRBD2. This CDR3 spans 16 amino acids. V was pared by 5 bases and J by 7 bases, with 9 bases of the junction left unmatched. The V gene's germline CDR1 is SGHAT and CDR2 FQNNGV. CDR3 in DNA: TGTGCCAGCAGCCCCCTCACTAGCGGGAGGGGAAATACGCAGTATTTT. Protein: CASSPLTSGRGNTQYF.

This chain joins TRBV30 and TRBJ2-5; the D gene is possibly TRBD1 (8 bases). Germline assignment: CDR1 GTSNPN and CDR2 SVGIG (reference sequence). Trimming stripped 5 bases from V and 5 bases from J, with 15 bases between. The CDR3 covers 13 residues. The CDR3 nucleotides read TGTGCCTGGGGTTACAGGGGGGGGGAGACCCAGTACTTC. It codes for CAWGYRGGETQYF.

To note about this clone: This same CDR3 is encoded by further DNA sequences in the sample. J is TRBJ2-3 and V is TRBV7-3, with a tentative D call TRBD2 (5 bases). This CDR3 region has 11 residues. Trimming removed 5 bases from V and 5 bases from J, with 5 bases in between. The germline CDR1 and CDR2 sequences are SGHTA and FQGTGA. CDR3: CASSRGDTQYF. DNA of the CDR3: TGTGCCAGCAGCCGGGGAGATACGCAGTATTTT.

CDR3 in amino acids: CASSSTGGSYNEQFF. DNA for the CDR3: TGTGCCAGCAGCTCCACAGGGGGTTCATACAATGAGCAGTTCTTC. V and J are TRBV7-3 and TRBJ2-1, with TRBD1 identical over 8 bases. V trimming: 4 bases; J trimming: 4 bases; junction bases outside the gene matches: 6. This CDR3 contains 15 residues. Germline V CDR1 and CDR2: SGHTA, FQGTGA.

The gene calls are TRBV27 and TRBJ1-2; TRBD1 aligns across 7 bases. Germline V gives CDR1 MNHEY, CDR2 SMNVEV (reference sequence). V gave up 3 bases and J gave up 4 bases; unmatched junction bases: 14. This CDR3 comprises 17 residues. The CDR3 is CASSLKGQNSLVYGYTF. The CDR3 coding sequence is TGTGCCAGCAGTTTGAAGGGACAGAATTCTTTAGTCTATGGCTACACCTTC.

The V gene is TRBV3-1 (or the pseudogene TRBV3-2), the J gene TRBJ2-1; 12 positions match TRBD2. From germline, CDR1 is LGHDT and CDR2 YNNKEL (reference sequence). V lost 5 bases to trimming and J lost 8 bases; unmatched junction nucleotides: 4. The CDR3 has 14 residues. DNA of the CDR3: TGTGCCAGCAGCAACCTAGCGGGGGGGGATGAGCAGTTCTTC. The encoded protein is CASSNLAGGDEQFF.